This TCR beta chain was captured by sequencing in a study of T cell repertoires in cytomegalovirus infection. Study-wide results and limits: CMV carriers having the relevant HLA were flagged by cumulative public TCR beta family frequency. Clonotypes of TCR beta that were HLA-C-restricted and CMV-specific dominated the ex vivo response.

The sample holds a few counts of this clonotype. The antigen remains undetermined. Germline-derived CDR1 and CDR2 are MDHEN and SYDVKM. CDR3 length: 15 amino acids. The ends were cut back, 2 bases at V and 2 bases at J, with 9 bases in the middle. TCRdb fed the reads into MiXCR, producing one record per CDR3 protein. The data show just under 500,000 distinct CDR3 sequences, around 30% seen once. The receptor comes from a human donor in good health (CMV status not recorded). Some clones in this sample may be carry-over from other donors' samples. The sequences come from cultured PBMCs, collected from culture after CMV antigen stimulation. The V and J genes are TRBV28 and TRBJ2-2; D uncertain. The CDR3 sequence is CASSLGWENTGELFF. The CDR3 DNA is TGTGCCAGCAGTTTAGGCTGGGAAAACACCGGGGAGCTGTTTTTT.